Listed below are T cell receptor beta chains from one sample, sequenced in a study of shared clonotypes between healthy human individuals. Using immunoSEQ multiplex PCR, the repertoire was profiled, and TCRdb retains in-frame clones only, with some absent. The table records 1.6 million or so clones, roughly 96% of them present only once. Sequences were obtained from naive CD4+ T cells sorted from blood. Every receptor here comes from a man aged 25 to 40 in good health. Each CDR3 is given with its conserved first and last residue. The D gene is left open where the match is weak. Only some rows state a clone size, as once, few, many or a class for expanded clones.

>TRBJ1-4|TRBV7-6|-|-
TGTGCCAGCAGCCCCGACATTGTTAATGAAAAACTGTTTTTT
CASSPDIVNEKLFF
>TRBJ2-1|TRBV7-2|-|TRBD2
TGTGCCAGCAGCTCAACTTCGGGAGGGAGGTACAATGAGCAGTTCTTC
CASSSTSGGRYNEQFF
>TRBJ2-7|TRBV19|-|TRBD2
TGTGCCAGTAAGTTGGCGGGAGGAGCGTACGAGCAGTACTTC
CASKLAGGAYEQYF
>TRBJ2-1|TRBV18|-|TRBD2
TGTGCCAGCTCACCGAAGGGACTAGCGGGAGGTTCCTACAATGAGCAGTTCTTC
CASSPKGLAGGSYNEQFF
>TRBJ2-3|TRBV18|-|TRBD2
TGTGCCAGCTCACCCCTAGCGGGAGTAGGTACAGATACGCAGTATTTT
CASSPLAGVGTDTQYF
>TRBJ1-1|TRBV13|-|-
TGTGCCAGCAGCTTAGGGGCAGTAGACGCTTTCTTT
CASSLGAVDAFF
>TRBJ2-1|TRBV5-1|-|TRBD2
TGCGCCAGCAGCTCAGACGGGAGGTACAATGAGCAGTTCTTC
CASSSDGRYNEQFF
>TRBJ2-1|TRBV5-4|-|-
TGTGCCAGCAGCCCGGAGGTAAGAAGCTCCTACAATGAGCAGTTCTTC
CASSPEVRSSYNEQFF
>TRBJ1-3|TRBV5-5|-|-
TGTGCCAGCAGCTTAATCTTAGAAGGAAACACCATATATTTT
CASSLILEGNTIYF
>TRBJ2-7|TRBV5-4|once|TRBD2
TGTGCCAGCAGCTTGTTAGCGGGAGTTATCGACGAGCAGTACTTC
CASSLLAGVIDEQYF
>TRBJ2-1|TRBV7-9|once|-
TGTGCCAGCAGCCGGTTTAGGGGCCTTAAGCAGTTCTTC
CASSRFRGLKQFF
>TRBJ2-3|TRBV7-6|-|TRBD2
TGTGCCAGCAGGCCCGGGACTAGCGGGGGAGATACGCAGTATTTT
CASRPGTSGGDTQYF
>TRBJ2-4|TRBV4-3|-|-
TGCGCCAGCAGCCGGGACAAGAACCCCTCGGCCAAAAACATTCAGTACTTC
CASSRDKNPSAKNIQYF
>TRBJ2-7|TRBV6-6|-|TRBD2
TGTGCCAGCAGTCACGGGAGGGGGAACACCTACGAGCAGTACTTC
CASSHGRGNTYEQYF
>TRBJ2-7|TRBV5-1|-|TRBD1
TGCGCCAGCATCCACGGGACAGCGGATACCTACGAGCAGTACTTC
CASIHGTADTYEQYF
>TRBJ2-7|TRBV28|-|-
TGTGCCAGCATGGCCGGACACCACTACGAGCAGTACTTC
CASMAGHHYEQYF
>TRBJ2-7|TRBV7-6|-|TRBD1
TGTGCCAGCAGCTCGGACAGGGACTCCTACGAGCAGTACTTC
CASSSDRDSYEQYF
>TRBJ2-3|TRBV7-9|-|-
TGTGCCAGCAGCCCACAAAGCGATACGCAGTATTTT
CASSPQSDTQYF
>TRBJ2-3|TRBV4-3|-|-
TGCGCCAGCAGCCAAGAAGCAGATACGCAGTATTTT
CASSQEADTQYF
>TRBJ2-1|TRBV2|-|-
TGTGCCAGCAATCGGGAGCCCTACAATGAGCAGTTCTTC
CASNREPYNEQFF
>TRBJ2-7|TRBV7-6|once|TRBD1
TGTGCCAGCAGCCAGAGGGACAGCTCCTACGAGCAGTACTTC
CASSQRDSSYEQYF
>TRBJ2-7|TRBV5-1|-|-
TGCGCCAGCAGGCAGGATACAGGAATTACCTACGAGCAGTACTTC
CASRQDTGITYEQYF
>TRBJ2-5|TRBV11-2|-|-
TGTGCCAGCAGCCCCGCCAGGGTAGTTTCAGAGACCCAGTACTTC
CASSPARVVSETQYF
>TRBJ1-1|TRBV19|-|TRBD1
TGTGCCAGTACCTTCCCGGGACAGGGAAGGATCGCTTTCTTT
CASTFPGQGRIAFF
>TRBJ2-7|TRBV28|-|-
TGTGCCAGCACCAGGGTTGGGTACGAGCAGTACTTC
CASTRVGYEQYF
>TRBJ1-3|TRBV28|once|TRBD1
TGTGCCAGCAGTTCGCCAGGACAGGGCTCTGGAAACACCATATATTTT
CASSSPGQGSGNTIYF
>TRBJ2-1|TRBV6-4|-|-
TGTGCCAGCAGTGACATTTTCAATGAGCAGTTCTTC
CASSDIFNEQFF
>TRBJ2-7|TRBV19|-|TRBD1
TGTGCCAGTAGTATCGACAGGGGGCGGAAGCAGTACTTC
CASSIDRGRKQYF
>TRBJ2-3|TRBV29-1|-|-
TGCAGCGTTGGGCGACAGCACACAGATACGCAGTATTTT
CSVGRQHTDTQYF
>TRBJ2-7|TRBV6-5|few|-
TGTGCCAGCAGTTACTCCCCGGGATCCTACGAGCAGTACTTC
CASSYSPGSYEQYF
>TRBJ2-3|TRBV6-1|once|-
TGTGCCAGCAGTGAGGCGGGTCTTAGCACAGATACGCAGTATTTT
CASSEAGLSTDTQYF
>TRBJ2-3|TRBV9|-|TRBD1
TGTGCCAGCAGCGTAGGACAGGGGGCGGTAGATACGCAGTATTTT
CASSVGQGAVDTQYF
>TRBJ2-2|TRBV5-1|once|TRBD2
TGCGCCAGCAGCTCGGGACTAGCGGGAACGCTGAACACCGGGGAGCTGTTTTTT
CASSSGLAGTLNTGELFF
>TRBJ2-3|TRBV5-1|-|-
TGCGCCAGCAGCTTGGATAGAGGCAGGGGCGCAGATACGCAGTATTTT
CASSLDRGRGADTQYF
>TRBJ1-5|TRBV5-5|-|-
TGTGCCAGCAGCCCCGGGGGGGTTAGCAATCAGCCCCAGCATTTT
CASSPGGVSNQPQHF
>TRBJ2-3|TRBV28|-|TRBD2
TGTGCCAGCAGTCCTAGCGGTCGCACAGATACGCAGTATTTT
CASSPSGRTDTQYF
>TRBJ2-3|TRBV2|-|-
TGTGCCAGCAGGGCCGGGACTTCAGATACGCAGTATTTT
CASRAGTSDTQYF
>TRBJ2-3|TRBV18|-|TRBD2
TGTGCCAGCTCACCGACTAGCGGCGCAGATACGCAGTATTTT
CASSPTSGADTQYF
>TRBJ1-5|TRBV7-9|once|-
TGTGCCAGCAGCTCGTCCCTGGGCAGGGATAGCAATCAGCCCCAGCATTTT
CASSSSLGRDSNQPQHF
>TRBJ2-3|TRBV6-6|-|-
TGTGCCAGCAGTTGGACCCGTGCTAGCACAGATACGCAGTATTTT
CASSWTRASTDTQYF
>TRBJ2-1|TRBV5-8|-|TRBD1
TGTGCCAGCAGCGTCGACAGGGGGATGACTGAGCAGTTCTTC
CASSVDRGMTEQFF
>TRBJ2-5|TRBV5-1|-|TRBD1
TGCGCCAGCAGCGACGTAATCAGGGGGCGAGAGACCCAGTACTTC
CASSDVIRGRETQYF